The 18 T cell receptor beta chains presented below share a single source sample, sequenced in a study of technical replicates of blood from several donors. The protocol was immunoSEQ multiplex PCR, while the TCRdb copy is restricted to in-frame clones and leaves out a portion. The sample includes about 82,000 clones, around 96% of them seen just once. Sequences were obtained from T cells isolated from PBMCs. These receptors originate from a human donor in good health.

The DNA of the CDR3 is TGTGCCAGCAGCGGTGGGGGCAGCTCCTACAATGAGCAGTTCTTC. Its protein is CASSGGGSSYNEQFF. The V call is TRBV13, the J call TRBJ2-1; D might be TRBD1 (6 bases). This CDR3 is built from 15 residues. Germline values: CDR1 PRHDT, CDR2 FYEKMQ (reference sequence). Trimming took off 5 bases at V and 0 bases at J, with 11 bases between the two ends.

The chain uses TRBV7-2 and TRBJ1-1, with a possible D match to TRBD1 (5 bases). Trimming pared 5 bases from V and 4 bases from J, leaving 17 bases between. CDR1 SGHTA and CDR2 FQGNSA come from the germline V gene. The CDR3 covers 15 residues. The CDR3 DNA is TGTGCCAGCAGCCCGGGGGGGTGGGGTGGCACTGAAGCTTTCTTT. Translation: CASSPGGWGGTEAFF.

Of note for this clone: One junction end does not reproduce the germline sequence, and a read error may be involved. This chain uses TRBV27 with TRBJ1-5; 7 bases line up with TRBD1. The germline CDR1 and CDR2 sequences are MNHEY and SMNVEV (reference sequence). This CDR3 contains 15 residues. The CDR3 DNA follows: TGTGCCAGCAGTTTACTTTGGGACAGCGATCAACCCCAGCATTTT. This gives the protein CASSLLWDSDQPQHF.

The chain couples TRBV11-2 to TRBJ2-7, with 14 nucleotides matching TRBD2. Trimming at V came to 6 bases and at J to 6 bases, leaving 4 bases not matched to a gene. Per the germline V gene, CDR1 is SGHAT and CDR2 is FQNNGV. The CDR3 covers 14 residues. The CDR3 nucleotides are TGTGCCAGCAGAAGACTAGCGGGAGGGCTCGAGCAGTACTTC. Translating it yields CASRRLAGGLEQYF. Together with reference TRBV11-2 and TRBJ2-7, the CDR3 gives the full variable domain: EAGVAQSPRYKIIEKRQSVAFWCNPISGHATLYWYQQILGQGPKLLIQFQNNGVVDDSQLPKDRFSAERLKGVDSTLKIQPAKLEDSAVYLCASRRLAGGLEQYFGPGTRLTVT.

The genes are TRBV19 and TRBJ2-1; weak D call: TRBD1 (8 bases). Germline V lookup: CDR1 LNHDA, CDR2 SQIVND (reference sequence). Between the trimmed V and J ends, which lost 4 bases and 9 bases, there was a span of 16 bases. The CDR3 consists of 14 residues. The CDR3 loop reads CASSTGQGGSEQFF. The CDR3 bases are TGTGCCAGTAGTACCGGACAGGGCGGGAGTGAGCAGTTCTTC.

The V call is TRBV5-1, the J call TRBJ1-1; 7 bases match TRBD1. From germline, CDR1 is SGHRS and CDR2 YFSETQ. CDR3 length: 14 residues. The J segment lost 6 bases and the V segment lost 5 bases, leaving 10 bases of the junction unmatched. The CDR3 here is CASRTGRWSAEAFF. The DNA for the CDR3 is TGCGCCAGCAGGACAGGGCGATGGTCAGCTGAAGCTTTCTTT.

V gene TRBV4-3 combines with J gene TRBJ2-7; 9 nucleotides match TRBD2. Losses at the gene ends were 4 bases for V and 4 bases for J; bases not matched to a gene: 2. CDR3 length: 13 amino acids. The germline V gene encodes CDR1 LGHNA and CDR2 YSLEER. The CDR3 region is CASSRGRGYEQYF. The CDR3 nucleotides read TGCGCCAGCAGCCGCGGGAGGGGGTACGAGCAGTACTTC.

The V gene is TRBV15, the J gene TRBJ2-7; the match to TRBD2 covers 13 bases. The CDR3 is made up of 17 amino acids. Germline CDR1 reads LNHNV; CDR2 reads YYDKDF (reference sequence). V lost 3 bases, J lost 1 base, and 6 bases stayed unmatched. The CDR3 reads CATSRGGLAGSSYEQYF. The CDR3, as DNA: TGTGCCACCAGCAGGGGGGGACTAGCGGGATCTTCCTACGAGCAGTACTTC.

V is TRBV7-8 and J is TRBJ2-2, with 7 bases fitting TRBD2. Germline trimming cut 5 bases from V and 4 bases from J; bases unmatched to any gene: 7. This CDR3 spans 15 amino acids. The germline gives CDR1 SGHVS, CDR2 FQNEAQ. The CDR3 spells CASSLREDSTGELFF. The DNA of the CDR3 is TGTGCCAGCAGCCTACGGGAGGACTCCACCGGGGAGCTGTTTTTT.

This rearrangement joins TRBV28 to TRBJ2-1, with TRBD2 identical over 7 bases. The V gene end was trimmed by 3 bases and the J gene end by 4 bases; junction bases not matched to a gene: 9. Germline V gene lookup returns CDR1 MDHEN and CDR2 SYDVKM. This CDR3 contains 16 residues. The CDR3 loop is CASSLSSGAAYNEQFF. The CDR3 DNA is TGTGCCAGCAGTTTGTCTAGCGGAGCAGCATACAATGAGCAGTTCTTC.

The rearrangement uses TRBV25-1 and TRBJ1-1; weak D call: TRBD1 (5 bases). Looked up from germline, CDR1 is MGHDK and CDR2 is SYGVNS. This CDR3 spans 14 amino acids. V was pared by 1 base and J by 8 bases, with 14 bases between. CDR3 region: CASSEWERQYEAFF. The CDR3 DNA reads TGTGCCAGCAGTGAATGGGAAAGACAGTACGAAGCTTTCTTT.

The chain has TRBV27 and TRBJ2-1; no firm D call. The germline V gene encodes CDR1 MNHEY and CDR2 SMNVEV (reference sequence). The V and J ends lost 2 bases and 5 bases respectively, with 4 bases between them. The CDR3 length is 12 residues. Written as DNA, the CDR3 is TGTGCCAGCAGTTTAACGGACAATGAGCAGTTCTTC. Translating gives CASSLTDNEQFF.

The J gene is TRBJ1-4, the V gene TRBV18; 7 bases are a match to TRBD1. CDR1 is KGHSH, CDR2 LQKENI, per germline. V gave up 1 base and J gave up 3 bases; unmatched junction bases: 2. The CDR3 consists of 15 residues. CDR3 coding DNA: TGTGCCAGCTCACCACAGGGGGCATCTAATGAAAAACTGTTTTTT. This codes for CASSPQGASNEKLFF.

CDR3 region: CASSQEVRGETQYF. The DNA for the CDR3 is TGCGCCAGCAGCCAAGAAGTCAGGGGAGAGACCCAGTACTTC. The chain has TRBV4-1 and TRBJ2-5; possible D gene TRBD1, 6 bases. CDR3 length equals 14 residues. Trimming removed 0 bases at V and 4 bases at J, with 9 bases between. From germline, CDR1 is MGHRA and CDR2 YSYEKL.

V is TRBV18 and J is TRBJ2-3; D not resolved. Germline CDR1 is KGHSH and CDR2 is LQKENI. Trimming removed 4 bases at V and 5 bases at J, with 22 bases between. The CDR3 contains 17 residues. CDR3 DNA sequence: TGTGCCAGCTCACGCGTAGGTCAGAACTACGACGGAGATACGCAGTATTTT. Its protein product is CASSRVGQNYDGDTQYF. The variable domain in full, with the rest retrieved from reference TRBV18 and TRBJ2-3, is NAGVMQNPRHLVRRRGQEARLRCSPMKGHSHVYWYRQLPEEGLKFMVYLQKENIIDESGMPKERFSAEFPKEGPSILRIQQVVRGDSAAYFCASSRVGQNYDGDTQYFGPGTRLTVL.

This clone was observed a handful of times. CDR3 loop: CAISGTGQLMETQYF. The CDR3 region has the DNA TGTGCCATCAGTGGAACGGGACAGCTGATGGAGACCCAGTACTTC. The chain joins TRBV10-3 to TRBJ2-5; 7 nucleotides line up with TRBD1. CDR3 length equals 15 residues. V was clipped by 4 bases and J by 5 bases; unmatched bases: 10. Germline CDR1 and CDR2: ENHRY and SYGVKD.

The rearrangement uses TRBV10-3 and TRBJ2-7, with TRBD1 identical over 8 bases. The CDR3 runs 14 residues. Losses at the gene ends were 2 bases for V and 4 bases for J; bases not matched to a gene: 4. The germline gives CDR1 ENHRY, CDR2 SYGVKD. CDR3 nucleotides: TGTGCCATCAGTGAGAGGACAGGGAAGTACGAGCAGTACTTC. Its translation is CAISERTGKYEQYF.

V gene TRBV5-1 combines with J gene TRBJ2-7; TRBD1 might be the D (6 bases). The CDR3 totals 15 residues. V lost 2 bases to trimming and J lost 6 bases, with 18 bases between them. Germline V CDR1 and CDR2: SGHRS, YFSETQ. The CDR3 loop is CASSFAAGAVGEQYF. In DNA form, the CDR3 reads TGCGCCAGCAGCTTTGCTGCAGGGGCAGTGGGCGAGCAGTACTTC. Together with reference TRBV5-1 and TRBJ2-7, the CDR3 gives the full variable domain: KAGVTQTPRYLIKTRGQQVTLSCSPISGHRSVSWYQQTPGQGLQFLFEYFSETQRNKGNFPGRFSGRQFSNSRSEMNVSTLELGDSALYLCASSFAAGAVGEQYFGPGTRLTVT.